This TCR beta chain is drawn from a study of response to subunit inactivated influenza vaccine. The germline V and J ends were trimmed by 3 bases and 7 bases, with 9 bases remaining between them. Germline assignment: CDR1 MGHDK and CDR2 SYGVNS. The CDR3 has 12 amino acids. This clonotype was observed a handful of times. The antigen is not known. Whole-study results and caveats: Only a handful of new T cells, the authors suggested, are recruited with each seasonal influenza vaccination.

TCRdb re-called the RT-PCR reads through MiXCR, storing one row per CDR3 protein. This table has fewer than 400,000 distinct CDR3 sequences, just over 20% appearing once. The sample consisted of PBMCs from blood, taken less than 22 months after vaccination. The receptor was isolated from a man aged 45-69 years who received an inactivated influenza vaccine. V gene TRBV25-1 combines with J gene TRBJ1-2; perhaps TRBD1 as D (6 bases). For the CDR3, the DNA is TGTGCCAGCAGTGACAGGGGATCTGGCTACACCTTC. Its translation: CASSDRGSGYTF.